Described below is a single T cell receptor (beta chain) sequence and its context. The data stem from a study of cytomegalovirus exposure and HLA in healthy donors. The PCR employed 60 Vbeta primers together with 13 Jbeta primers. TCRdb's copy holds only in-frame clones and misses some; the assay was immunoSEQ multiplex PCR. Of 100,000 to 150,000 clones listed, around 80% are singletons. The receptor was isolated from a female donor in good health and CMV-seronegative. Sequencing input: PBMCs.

CDR3 sequence reads: CASSPSGSPRSYNEQFF. CDR3 bases: TGTGCCAGCAGCCCTAGCGGGAGCCCTCGGTCCTACAATGAGCAGTTCTTC. The chain couples TRBV9 to TRBJ2-1; 10 bases are shared with TRBD2. Trimming took 4 bases from V and 1 from J; bases not matched to a gene: 8. The CDR3 totals 17 residues. Per the germline V gene, CDR1 is SGDLS and CDR2 is YYNGEE.